The following is a TCR beta chain sequence with its context. Data came from immunoSEQ multiplex PCR; TCRdb stores just in-frame clones and leaves some out. This table has 250,000 to 350,000 clones, approximately 85% appearing once. Trimming took 2 bases from V and 4 from J; bases not matched to a gene: 3. Germline CDR1 reads KGHDR; CDR2 reads SFDVKD. The CDR3 totals 14 residues. The source of the sample is a study of blood T cell repertoires in COVID-19. The sequenced material came from peripheral blood. The rearrangement links TRBV24-1 to TRBJ2-7; 8 bases map to TRBD1. The sequence was collected from a human donor with COVID-19, enrolled during active disease. The donor label of this sample is uncertain. CDR3: CATSDSDRGYEQYF. CDR3 nucleotides: TGTGCCACCAGTGATTCCGACAGGGGATACGAGCAGTACTTC.